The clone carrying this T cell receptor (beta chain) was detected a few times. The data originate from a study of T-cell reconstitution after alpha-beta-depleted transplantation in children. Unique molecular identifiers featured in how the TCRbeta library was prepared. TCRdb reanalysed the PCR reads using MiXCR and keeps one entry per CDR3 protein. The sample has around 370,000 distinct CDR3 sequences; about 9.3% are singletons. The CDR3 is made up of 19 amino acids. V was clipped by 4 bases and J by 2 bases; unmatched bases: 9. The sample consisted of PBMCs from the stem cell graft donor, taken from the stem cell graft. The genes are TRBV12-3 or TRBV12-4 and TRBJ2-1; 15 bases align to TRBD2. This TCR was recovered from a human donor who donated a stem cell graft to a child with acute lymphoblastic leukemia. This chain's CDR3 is CASSSRGLAGGGTYNEQFF. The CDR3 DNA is TGTGCCAGCAGTTCGCGGGGACTAGCGGGAGGTGGCACCTACAATGAGCAGTTCTTC.